Listed here are 22 T cell receptor beta chains from one sample, sequenced in a study of spatial heterogeneity in lung cancer (dated by TCRdb to the late 2010s). Receptor libraries were prepared by 5' RACE. Sequencing relied on a NextSeq 500. TCRdb handled the public reads itself, with Q25 trimming in fastp and clone calling in MiXCR, and kept productive beta chains. Rows matching on CDR3 protein sequence are summarized as one entry with the most common DNA and genes. The sample table holds roughly 99,000 distinct CDR3 sequences, of which approximately 20% were seen once. The ten largest account for roughly 22% of the sample. The time point label, read with the paper, signifies: blood at routine non-recurrence follow-up after resection. The source was PBMCs, collected at follow-up. The receptors here all came from a male donor with early-stage non-small cell lung cancer.

There are many counts of this clonotype. This rearrangement joins TRBV20-1 to TRBJ1-4, with D unresolved. There are 14 residues in the CDR3. Trimming shortened V by 4 bases and J by 0 bases, and 9 bases separated the two germline ends. The germline CDR1 and CDR2 sequences are DFQATT and SNEGSKA (reference sequence). The CDR3 protein is CSATSPPTNEKLFF. In nucleotides, the CDR3 is TGCAGTGCTACGAGCCCCCCAACTAATGAAAAACTGTTTTTT.

The rearrangement joins TRBV10-1 to TRBJ2-2, with D perhaps matching TRBD2 (6 bases). The CDR3 spans 15 residues. The germline V gene has CDR1 WNHNN and CDR2 SYGVQD (reference sequence). With 2 bases removed from V and 4 bases from J, the gap between germline ends came to 11 bases. This CDR3 is CASSEGGSGTGELFF. The DNA of the CDR3 is TGCGCCAGCAGTGAGGGGGGGTCAGGCACCGGGGAGCTGTTTTTT.

The chain uses TRBV12-3 or TRBV12-4 and TRBJ1-5; 7 bases match TRBD1. Trimming removed 2 bases from V and 4 bases from J; junction bases left unmatched: 5. The CDR3 contains 15 residues. The DNA for the CDR3 is TGTGCCAGCAGTTTACGACAGGGAGGGAATCAGCCCCAGCATTTT. Translated, it gives CASSLRQGGNQPQHF.

This clonotype was counted only a few times. The chain is built from TRBV21-1 and TRBJ2-5; the D segment call TRBD2 is taken from the table without a DNA check. TRBV21-1 is reported as a pseudogene. This CDR3 spans 15 amino acids. The CDR3 region has the DNA TGTGCCAGCACCGAGGGACTAGCGGGGGAAGAGACCCAGTACTTC. The encoded protein is CASTEGLAGEETQYF.

This clonotype was seen a few times. The chain uses TRBV7-2 and TRBJ2-5; TRBD2 is a possible D gene (5 bases). Per the germline V gene, CDR1 is SGHTA and CDR2 is FQGNSA. The CDR3 spans 18 residues. Trimming removed 2 bases at V and 0 bases at J, with 19 bases between. The CDR3 loop reads CASSLQPPRLTYQETQYF. CDR3 DNA sequence: TGTGCCAGCAGCTTACAACCCCCAAGACTAACGTACCAAGAGACCCAGTACTTC.

The chain uses TRBV7-2 and TRBJ2-3; 14 positions agree with TRBD2. J lost 7 bases, V lost 5 bases, and 5 bases had no gene match. The CDR3 contains 15 residues. Germline lookup yields CDR1 SGHTA and CDR2 FQGNSA. The CDR3: CASSGGLAGENTQYF. In DNA, the CDR3 is TGTGCCAGCAGCGGGGGACTAGCGGGAGAAAATACGCAGTATTTT.

The V and J genes are TRBV20-1 and TRBJ1-1, with 7 bases lining up with TRBD1. Trimming took 3 bases from V and 1 from J; bases not matched to a gene: 8. This CDR3 region has 15 residues. Germline CDR1 and CDR2: DFQATT and SNEGSKA (reference sequence). CDR3 protein: CSASKGGAWNTEAFF. The CDR3 DNA follows: TGCAGTGCTAGTAAAGGGGGCGCCTGGAACACTGAAGCTTTCTTT.

This clonotype showed up many times. The chain couples TRBV6-1 to TRBJ2-7, with D unresolved. The V end was cut by 7 bases, the J end by 3 bases, with 13 bases between. The CDR3 runs 13 residues. The germline V gene has CDR1 MNHNS and CDR2 SASEGT. CDR3 sequence reads: CASTSDPVYEQYV. CDR3 nucleotide sequence: TGTGCCAGCACCTCCGATCCGGTCTACGAGCAGTACGTC.

The rearrangement uses TRBV6-5 and TRBJ1-3; D may be TRBD1 (6 bases). V was cut by 10 bases and J by 3 bases, with 16 bases left in between. The CDR3 is made up of 14 amino acids. Germline loops: CDR1 MNHEY, CDR2 SVGAGI. CDR3 nucleotides: TGTGCCACCCGGAAGCAGGGGATTGGAAACACCATATATTTT. As protein: CATRKQGIGNTIYF.

V is TRBV20-1 and J is TRBJ2-1; D not resolved. Germline V gene data show CDR1 as DFQATT and CDR2 as SNEGSKA (reference sequence). The CDR3 loop spans 13 amino acids. The ends were cut back, 6 bases at V and 0 bases at J, with 9 bases in the middle. CDR3 residues: CSARLSSYNEQFF. Here the CDR3 DNA reads TGCAGTGCAAGGCTTAGCTCCTACAATGAGCAGTTCTTC.

As regards this clonotype: A junction end diverges from the germline sequence, so it may reflect a read error. V usage is TRBV14 and J usage is TRBJ1-1; D is perhaps TRBD1 (5 bases). Germline V gene sequence: CDR1 SGHDN, CDR2 FVKESK. The CDR3 runs to 13 residues. The CDR3 DNA sequence: TGTGCCAACAGCCAAACCAGGGCGAGTGAAGCTTTCTTT. This gives the protein CANSQTRASEAFF.

The chain carries TRBV11-1 and TRBJ2-1, with 15 bases lining up with TRBD2. CDR1 and CDR2 from the germline V gene are SGHAT and FQDESV (reference sequence). Trimming removed 5 bases from V and 9 bases from J; junction bases left unmatched: 5. The CDR3 length is 15 residues. This chain's CDR3 is CASSQGLAGGFEQFF. CDR3 sequence (DNA): TGTGCCAGCAGCCAAGGACTAGCGGGAGGGTTTGAGCAGTTCTTC.

This clonotype was seen a handful of times. The V and J genes are TRBV7-8 and TRBJ1-2; D not certain. Germline V gene sequence: CDR1 SGHVS, CDR2 FQNEAQ. The CDR3 covers 18 residues. Deletions cut 2 bases from V and 4 bases from J, with 23 bases between. CDR3 sequence: CASSLRVDPVFSPYGYTF. The CDR3 DNA follows: TGTGCCAGCAGCTTACGCGTGGACCCAGTTTTTTCCCCCTATGGCTACACCTTC.

The J gene is TRBJ1-1, the V gene TRBV7-6, with D perhaps TRBD1 (5 bases). The length of the CDR3 is 14 residues. In germline, CDR1 is SGHVS, CDR2 FNYEAQ. V lost 5 bases and J 3 bases, leaving 13 bases between the germline ends. The DNA for the CDR3 is TGTGCCAGCAGCGCAGGGCGGTTGGACACTGAAGCTTTCTTT. Protein: CASSAGRLDTEAFF.

The V and J genes are TRBV11-2 and TRBJ2-5; D is uncertain. V lost 3 bases to trimming and J lost 2 bases, with 4 bases between them. Germline CDR1 and CDR2: SGHAT and FQNNGV. This CDR3 has 12 residues. The CDR3 protein is CASSFRQETQYF. The CDR3 coding sequence is TGTGCCAGCAGCTTTCGACAAGAGACCCAGTACTTC.

This clonotype was seen only a few times. The V and J genes are TRBV24-1 and TRBJ2-7; 10 bases match TRBD1. The CDR3 is 15 residues long. V shed 4 bases, J shed 5 bases, and the junction held 7 bases outside the gene matches. The V gene's germline CDR1 is KGHDR and CDR2 SFDVKD. CDR3 DNA sequence: TGTGCCACCAGTGACCCGGGACAGGGGTGGGACGAGCAGTACTTC. It encodes CATSDPGQGWDEQYF.

This clonotype has at least ten counts. The CDR3 loop reads CASSLEVRFGVDTEAFF. Here the CDR3 DNA reads TGTGCCAGCAGCTTAGAAGTCAGGTTCGGGGTTGACACTGAAGCTTTCTTT. The V and J genes are TRBV11-2 and TRBJ1-1; D not resolved. Germline CDR1 reads SGHAT; CDR2 reads FQNNGV. This CDR3 is 17 amino acids long. Between the trimmed V and J ends, which lost 0 bases and 3 bases, there was a span of 17 bases.

This clonotype was picked up many times. The chain couples TRBV7-6 to TRBJ1-5; no clear D gene. The CDR3 runs 14 residues. The germline V gene encodes CDR1 SGHVS and CDR2 FNYEAQ. Trimming stripped 5 bases from V and 9 bases from J, with 17 bases between. This CDR3 is CASSIETAAGPQHF. CDR3 DNA: TGTGCCAGCAGCATAGAAACAGCCGCCGGGCCCCAGCATTTT.

This rearrangement joins TRBV20-1 to TRBJ2-1, with TRBD2 as a possible D gene (6 bases). The CDR3 has 15 residues. V was shortened by 2 bases and J by 3 bases, with 14 bases between the two germline ends. Germline V gene lookup returns CDR1 DFQATT and CDR2 SNEGSKA (reference sequence). DNA of the CDR3: TGCAGTGCTAGAAAGGCTGGGGGGTTCTACAATGAGCAGTTCTTC. It specifies CSARKAGGFYNEQFF.

The J gene is TRBJ1-6, the V gene TRBV11-2; D gene uncertain. Trimming removed 3 bases from V and 3 bases from J, with 12 bases in between. The CDR3 has 16 residues. Germline CDR1 is SGHAT and CDR2 is FQNNGV. The chain's CDR3 is CASSLAVQLYNSPLHF. CDR3 nucleotide sequence: TGTGCCAGCAGCTTGGCTGTACAACTCTATAATTCACCCCTCCACTTT.

The chain uses TRBV7-9 and TRBJ1-4; tentative D call: TRBD1 (5 bases). CDR3 length: 12 residues. The V end lost 5 bases, the J end lost 8 bases, and 9 bases lay between the germline ends. In germline, CDR1 is SEHNR, CDR2 FQNEAQ (reference sequence). The CDR3 nucleotides read TGTGCCAGCAGCAGGGGTCTCGAAAAACTGTTTTTT. Encoded protein: CASSRGLEKLFF.

This chain uses TRBV20-1 with TRBJ1-4, with D possibly TRBD1 on 6 matching bases. V was shortened by 4 bases and J by 0 bases, with 6 bases between the two germline ends. CDR1 and CDR2 from the germline V gene are DFQATT and SNEGSKA (reference sequence). The CDR3 consists of 13 residues. The CDR3 sequence: CSANRATNEKLFF. The DNA for the CDR3 is TGCAGTGCTAACAGGGCAACTAATGAAAAACTGTTTTTT.